The rows below give T cell receptor beta chains drawn from one sample of a study of blood T cell repertoires in COVID-19. Profiled with immunoSEQ multiplex PCR; TCRdb holds only in-frame clones, not every one. The data hold over 300,000 clones, with over 70% observed a single time. The sequencing sample was made of peripheral blood. Receptor source: a woman aged 45-65 years with acute or convalescent COVID-19. The CDR3 runs from the conserved cysteine through the conserved F or W. A D gene is named only where the DNA matches it firmly. Rows give clone size only sometimes, using once, few, many, or a class for an expanded clone.

J	V	D	size	CDR3	DNA
TRBJ1-6	TRBV27	TRBD1	.	CATRQTGNSPLHF	TGTGCCACCAGACAGACAGGGAATTCACCCCTCCACTTT
TRBJ1-1	TRBV4-2	TRBD1	.	CASSQDWTGALNTEAFF	TGTGCCAGCAGCCAAGATTGGACAGGAGCCCTGAACACTGAAGCTTTCTTT
TRBJ1-2	TRBV24-1	TRBD1	.	CATSDLDRAYGYTF	TGTGCCACCAGTGATCTGGACAGGGCCTATGGCTACACCTTC
TRBJ2-2	TRBV19	.	.	CASSFPLSSSNTGELFF	TGTGCCAGTAGTTTCCCCCTTAGTAGCAGTAACACCGGGGAGCTGTTTTTT
TRBJ2-5	TRBV10-3	TRBD1	.	CATYSPDRAQETQYF	TGTGCCACCTACTCCCCCGACAGGGCCCAAGAGACCCAGTACTTC
TRBJ2-1	TRBV21-1	.	.	CASSRDSGGGEQFF	TGTGCCAGCTCCCGGGATAGCGGGGGCGGTGAGCAGTTCTTC
TRBJ2-5	TRBV2	.	.	CASSEGWSETQYF	TGTGCCAGCAGTGAAGGGTGGAGCGAGACCCAGTACTTC
TRBJ2-3	TRBV2	.	once	CASSGRAGSTDTQYF	TGTGCCAGCAGTGGAAGGGCAGGGAGCACAGATACGCAGTATTTT
TRBJ2-7	TRBV30	TRBD1	.	CAWTGGMYEQYF	TGTGCCTGGACAGGGGGCATGTACGAGCAGTACTTC
TRBJ1-4	TRBV5-1	.	once	CASSSTPPGANEKLFF	TGCGCCAGCAGCTCAACCCCCCCAGGGGCTAATGAAAAACTGTTTTTT
TRBJ1-5	TRBV19	.	.	CASSTHRDKANQPQHF	TGTGCCAGTAGTACCCACCGGGACAAGGCAAATCAGCCCCAGCATTTT
TRBJ2-7	TRBV20-1	.	.	CSASPYTDEQYF	TGCAGTGCTAGTCCCTATACAGACGAGCAGTACTTC
TRBJ1-2	TRBV5-8	TRBD1	.	CASSLGGTGGDPGYTF	TGTGCCAGCAGCTTGGGTGGGACAGGGGGCGATCCTGGCTACACCTTC
TRBJ2-2	TRBV30	.	.	CAWKKNSGLNGELFF	TGTGCCTGGAAAAAAAACAGTGGACTAAACGGGGAGCTGTTTTTT
TRBJ1-1	TRBV18	TRBD1	.	CASSPRGTGSMNTEAFF	TGTGCCAGCTCACCACGGGGGACAGGGAGCATGAACACTGAAGCTTTCTTT
TRBJ2-3	TRBV14	.	.	CASSPIGTDTQYF	TGTGCCAGCAGCCCTATAGGCACAGATACGCAGTATTTT
TRBJ2-5	TRBV6-6	TRBD1	.	CASSSGTAKETQYF	TGTGCCAGCAGTTCCGGGACAGCGAAAGAGACCCAGTACTTC
TRBJ2-7	TRBV5-1	.	.	CASRRDDLYEQYF	TGCGCCAGCAGGCGGGACGATCTCTACGAGCAGTACTTC
TRBJ1-1	TRBV7-3	TRBD1	once	CASSPTGSNTEAFF	TGTGCCAGCAGTCCGACAGGGAGCAACACTGAAGCTTTCTTT
TRBJ2-7	TRBV5-6	.	.	CASSPKTDYEQYF	TGTGCCAGCAGCCCGAAGACAGATTACGAGCAGTACTTC
TRBJ2-2	TRBV5-1	TRBD2	.	CASSLDPPSGGANGELFF	TGCGCCAGCAGCTTGGACCCCCCTAGCGGGGGGGCGAACGGGGAGCTATTTTTT
TRBJ1-1	TRBV5-1	.	.	CASSLATGRGTEAFF	TGCGCCAGCAGCCTAGCCACTGGTCGAGGGACTGAAGCTTTCTTT
TRBJ1-3	TRBV7-2	.	once	CASSVYAFEGNTIYF	TGTGCCAGCAGCGTGTATGCTTTTGAGGGAAACACCATATATTTT
TRBJ2-1	TRBV5-6	.	.	CASSWGGTTSYNEQFF	TGTGCCAGCAGCTGGGGAGGAACTACCTCCTACAATGAGCAGTTCTTC
TRBJ2-2	TRBV9	.	.	CASSVGGIGELFF	TGTGCCAGCAGCGTAGGTGGCATCGGGGAGCTGTTTTTT
TRBJ2-1	TRBV7-3	.	once	CASSQTSGVFDNEQFF	TGTGCCAGCAGCCAAACATCAGGGGTTTTCGACAATGAGCAGTTCTTC
TRBJ1-5	TRBV18	.	.	CASSGTGNQPQHF	TGTGCCAGCTCAGGGACTGGCAATCAGCCCCAGCATTTT
TRBJ2-5	TRBV7-9	.	.	CASSLGGAEETQYF	TGTGCCAGCAGCTTAGGGGGCGCGGAAGAGACCCAGTACTTC
TRBJ1-1	TRBV6-5	.	.	CASRRTRNTEAFF	TGTGCCAGCAGAAGAACGAGGAACACTGAAGCTTTCTTT
TRBJ2-7	TRBV18	.	.	CASSPPQAGNYEQYF	TGTGCCAGCTCACCCCCTCAGGCGGGGAACTACGAGCAGTACTTC
TRBJ1-6	TRBV20-1	TRBD1	.	CSASLGQHHSPLHF	TGCAGTGCTAGTCTGGGACAGCATCATTCACCCCTCCACTTT
TRBJ1-1	TRBV18	TRBD1	.	CASSPRTGNGNTEAFF	TGTGCCAGCTCACCACGGACAGGAAATGGGAACACTGAAGCTTTCTTT
TRBJ1-5	TRBV19	.	.	CASSIVQGLQPQHF	TGTGCCAGTAGTATTGTACAGGGTCTACAGCCCCAGCATTTT
TRBJ2-1	TRBV6-2/TRBV6-3	TRBD2	.	CASTPMGTSANNEQFF	TGTGCCAGCACCCCCATGGGGACTAGCGCAAACAATGAGCAGTTCTTC
TRBJ2-1	TRBV7-9	TRBD2	.	CASSAPSSGRNEQFF	TGTGCCAGCAGCGCACCTTCTAGCGGGAGAAATGAGCAGTTCTTC
TRBJ2-3	TRBV9	TRBD2	.	CASSGRFSGASTDTQYF	TGTGCCAGCAGCGGTCGCTTTAGCGGGGCTAGCACAGATACGCAGTATTTT
TRBJ2-6	TRBV30	.	.	CAWRNQGANVLTF	TGTGCCTGGAGAAATCAGGGGGCCAACGTCCTGACTTTC
TRBJ1-4	TRBV3-1/TRBV3-2	.	.	CASSHFRDINEKLFF	TGTGCCAGCAGCCACTTCAGGGATATTAATGAAAAACTGTTTTTT
TRBJ1-6	TRBV7-2	TRBD1	.	CASSAWDRGHSPLHF	TGTGCCAGCAGCGCCTGGGACAGGGGGCACTCACCCCTCCACTTT
TRBJ1-4	TRBV27	TRBD1	.	CASSLSDRGGKLFF	TGTGCCAGCAGTTTATCAGACAGGGGAGGAAAACTGTTTTTT
TRBJ1-1	TRBV6-5	.	.	CASSYRGNPEAFF	TGTGCCAGCAGTTATCGAGGGAACCCTGAAGCTTTCTTT
TRBJ2-5	TRBV24-1	.	.	CATSDGIVETQYF	TGTGCCACCAGTGACGGGATTGTCGAGACCCAGTACTTC
TRBJ1-2	TRBV5-5	.	.	CASSLVGAAIDGYTF	TGTGCCAGCAGCTTGGTAGGGGCTGCAATTGATGGCTACACCTTC
TRBJ1-5	TRBV6-6	.	once	CASSYLTAQPQHF	TGTGCCAGCAGTTACCTAACTGCTCAGCCCCAGCATTTT
TRBJ2-7	TRBV20-1	.	.	CSASTGGSYEQYF	TGCAGTGCTAGTACCGGGGGCTCCTACGAGCAGTACTTC
TRBJ2-3	TRBV7-2	.	.	CASSLDSSTDTQYF	TGTGCCAGCAGCCTCGACAGTAGCACAGATACGCAGTATTTT
TRBJ2-2	TRBV4-2	.	once	CASRTRYWRRPGELFF	TGTGCCAGCAGAACTAGGTACTGGCGACGACCTGGGGAGCTGTTTTTT
TRBJ1-4	TRBV9	.	once	CASSPPLGGVEEKLFF	TGTGCCAGCAGCCCTCCCCTCGGGGGGGTAGAGGAAAAACTGTTTTTT
TRBJ1-1	TRBV4-3	TRBD1	.	CASSQDRTGLSEAFF	TGCGCCAGCAGCCAAGATCGGACAGGGCTTTCTGAAGCTTTCTTT
TRBJ2-1	TRBV25-1	.	.	CASSNAGARNEQFF	TGTGCCAGCAGTAATGCGGGGGCCCGCAATGAGCAGTTCTTC
TRBJ2-5	TRBV5-1	.	.	CASSLGGGETQYF	TGCGCCAGCAGCTTGGGAGGGGGAGAGACCCAGTACTTC
TRBJ1-2	TRBV11-2	TRBD1	.	CASSLGQGNYGYTF	TGTGCCAGCAGCTTAGGACAGGGAAACTATGGCTACACCTTC
TRBJ2-5	TRBV12-3/TRBV12-4	TRBD1	once	CASKQTGGETQYF	TGTGCCAGCAAGCAAACAGGGGGAGAGACCCAGTACTTC
TRBJ1-5	TRBV2	TRBD1	.	CASGQDNQPQHF	TGTGCCAGTGGACAGGACAATCAGCCCCAGCATTTT
TRBJ1-6	TRBV2	.	few	CASSETPTDSPLHF	TGTGCCAGCAGTGAGACACCAACGGATTCACCCCTCCACTTT